This entry is about one T cell receptor beta chain. This clone was counted a single time. Its antigen remains unidentified. Per-base qualities were not stored, and no clone one base away is much larger. The sample comes from a study of blood T cell repertoires in COVID-19 (dated by TCRdb to about 2020). Regarding the complete study: Samples from collaborators originated in the United States, Italy and Spain and spanned both the acute and convalescent phases of COVID-19. The material from the prospective study consisted of cDNA or gDNA derived from T cells, B-cell-depleted T cells, or PBMCs. Subjects who had been exposed to COVID-19, were actively infected with it, or had recovered from it provided the deeply sampled blood TCRbeta repertoires that made up the dataset. The repertoires were released in a freely available public database meant as a resource for research on the immune response to SARS-CoV-2. Samples came from the ongoing ImmuneRACE study (first 160 participants) plus 1,254 subjects from 6 global collaborators. Sample metadata almost always included a de-identified subject ID, COVID-19 status, age in years and sex. Where HLA class I and class II types were available, the types were taken from metadata supplied by the sample provider, not from assay-based typing. What the research found in general, with its limitations: The quantity of clinical and demographic metadata differed by source and by participant and was supplied without curation.

Whole blood was collected in K2EDTA tubes by collaborating institutions according to the institutions' own protocols. Collaborator samples were shipped for TCRbeta analysis as frozen whole blood, isolated PBMCs, or DNA extracted from either sample type. The immunoSEQ Assay, a bias-controlled multiplex PCR, was used to amplify TCRbeta CDR3 regions from genomic DNA. Turning to the authors' computational methods: Nucleated cell counts per sample were estimated from amplification of reference gene primers within the assay. To quantify the absolute abundance of each unique TCRbeta CDR3 rearrangement, sequence reads were collapsed and filtered. For each sample, productive Simpson clonality was calculated as the square root of Simpson's diversity index over productive rearrangements. TCRdb obtained this table from immuneACCESS and retained in-frame rearrangements with V and J assigned. These tables miss some clones; where compared with another copy, unresolved V genes account for less than half of the shortfall, and the remainder is unexplained. V and J calls and clone size are as listed in that table; D and trimming were resolved from the DNA. The sample data list tens of thousands of clones, and 80% to 90% of these were observed just once. Around 7% of the sample is held by the ten biggest clonotypes.

Trimming leaves V shorter by 4 bases and J shorter by 4 bases, with the junction holding 10 bases beyond the gene matches. Sequences GTSNPN (CDR1) and SVGIG (CDR2) are obtained from the germline V gene (reference sequence). The CDR3 starts with the cysteine, ends with the phenylalanine, and has 16 residues. This entry keeps only the CDR3 DNA: 48 bases, framed from base 1. This sequence uses TRBV30 and TRBJ1-4, with 9 bases in between that match TRBD1. The clonotype originates from a human donor with acute or convalescent COVID-19. The donor label of this sample is uncertain. The specimen was peripheral blood. The CDR3 is CAWKGTGGRYNEKLFF. The DNA sequence reads TGTGCCTGGAAGGGAACAGGGGGCCGCTATAATGAAAAACTGTTTTTT.